Each of the 16 T cell receptor beta chains below was sequenced from the same sample in a study of blood T cell repertoires in COVID-19. Generated by immunoSEQ multiplex PCR, the TCRdb table keeps only in-frame clones and is missing some. Of about 150,000 clones in the sample, 75% to 90% were seen once. Sequenced: PBMCs or T cells enriched from blood (not recorded which). Source of these receptors: a man in his 70s who had been exposed to COVID-19.

The genes are TRBV7-9 and TRBJ1-4; D uncertain. Germline V gene lookup returns CDR1 SEHNR and CDR2 FQNEAQ (reference sequence). The CDR3 is 13 residues long. The germline V and J ends were trimmed by 1 base and 5 bases, with 5 bases remaining between them. CDR3 residues: CASSLGRNEKLFF. The DNA for the CDR3 is TGTGCCAGCAGCTTAGGGAGAAATGAAAAACTGTTTTTT.

This chain links TRBV19 with TRBJ1-4; 9 positions agree with TRBD1. Germline V gene data show CDR1 as LNHDA and CDR2 as SQIVND (reference sequence). With V trimmed by 6 bases and J by 1 base, 9 bases remained unmatched. The CDR3 consists of 17 residues. CDR3 residues: CASSISDRGGTNEKLFF. As DNA, the CDR3 is TGTGCCAGTAGCATTTCCGACAGGGGGGGAACTAATGAAAAACTGTTTTTT.

The chain recombines TRBV3-1 (or the pseudogene TRBV3-2) with TRBJ2-1; maybe TRBD2 (6 bases). The germline gives CDR1 LGHDT, CDR2 YNNKEL (reference sequence). V lost 4 bases and J lost 0, with 13 bases in between. This CDR3 has 16 amino acids. The CDR3 nucleotides are TGTGCCAGCAGCCGGGCCGGGACTGACTCCTACAATGAGCAGTTCTTC. It is translated as CASSRAGTDSYNEQFF.

V usage is TRBV28 and J usage is TRBJ1-1; D remains ambiguous. The CDR3 sequence is 17 residues long. Trimming stripped 7 bases from V and 4 bases from J, with 25 bases between. The germline V gene encodes CDR1 MDHEN and CDR2 SYDVKM. CDR3 in amino acids: CASTPWGPSDRGTEAFF. The CDR3, as DNA: TGTGCCAGCACCCCCTGGGGTCCGTCGGATCGGGGCACTGAAGCTTTCTTT. The full variable domain, its missing parts supplied by reference TRBV28 and TRBJ1-1, is DVKVTQSSRYLVKRTGEKVFLECVQDMDHENMFWYRQDPGLGLRLIYFSYDVKMKEKGDIPEGYSVSREKKERFSLILESASTNQTSMYLCASTPWGPSDRGTEAFFGQGTRLTVV.

The chain combines TRBV12-3 or TRBV12-4 with TRBJ1-2, with 9 nucleotides matching TRBD1. The trim removed 7 bases at V and 4 bases at J, leaving 4 bases unmatched. This CDR3 contains 13 residues. CDR3: CASTPGQGYGYTF. CDR3 DNA sequence: TGTGCCAGCACTCCGGGACAGGGCTATGGCTACACCTTC.

The chain uses TRBV25-1 and TRBJ1-5; 9 bases line up with TRBD1. Germline CDR1 and CDR2: MGHDK and SYGVNS. The CDR3 runs 14 residues. V lost 4 bases, J lost 7 bases, and 5 bases stayed unmatched. This CDR3 is CASSGATGGQPQHF. For the CDR3, the DNA is TGTGCCAGCAGTGGAGCGACAGGGGGGCAGCCCCAGCATTTT.

This clone was observed once. The rearrangement links TRBV7-9 to TRBJ1-2; a possible D gene is TRBD1 (5 bases). The CDR3 has 12 residues. CDR1 and CDR2 (germline): SEHNR, FQNEAQ (reference sequence). V was trimmed by 5 bases and J by 7 bases, leaving 11 bases between them. CDR3: CASSHPGSGYTF. The CDR3 DNA follows: TGTGCCAGCAGCCACCCAGGGTCTGGCTACACCTTC.

V usage is TRBV7-6 and J usage is TRBJ2-2, with 11 positions matching TRBD2. J gave up 7 bases and V 5 bases, and 6 bases lay outside the gene matches. Germline-derived CDR1 and CDR2 are SGHVS and FNYEAQ. The CDR3 contains 15 residues. The CDR3 loop reads CASSVSGTSGGELFF. The DNA for the CDR3 is TGTGCCAGCAGCGTATCCGGGACTAGCGGCGGGGAGCTGTTTTTT.

The chain joins TRBV19 to TRBJ2-1, with 8 positions matching TRBD1. Per germline, CDR1 LNHDA and CDR2 SQIVND (reference sequence). Trimming at V came to 4 bases and at J to 7 bases, leaving 9 bases not matched to a gene. The CDR3 totals 15 residues. The CDR3 DNA reads TGTGCCAGTAGTAGAAGGACAGGGTTCGGAAATGAGCAGTTCTTC. It codes for CASSRRTGFGNEQFF. Complete variable domain (other parts from reference TRBV19 and TRBJ2-1): DGGITQSPKYLFRKEGQNVTLSCEQNLNHDAMYWYRQDPGQGLRLIYYSQIVNDFQKGDIAEGYSVSREKKESFPLTVTSAQKNPTAFYLCASSRRTGFGNEQFFGPGTRLTVL.

CDR3 nucleotide sequence: TGTGCCAGCAGCCCTATTGGACAGGGGCGAACCTACGAGCAGTACTTC. Translating gives CASSPIGQGRTYEQYF. The genes are TRBV7-2 and TRBJ2-7; 9 bases line up with TRBD1. The germline V gene has CDR1 SGHTA and CDR2 FQGNSA. V lost 5 bases, J lost 2 bases, and 10 bases stayed unmatched. The CDR3 contains 16 residues.

The genes are TRBV7-2 and TRBJ1-2, with D possibly matching TRBD1 (5 bases). There are 15 residues in the CDR3. CDR1 is SGHTA and CDR2 is FQGNSA in the germline V gene. V was cut by 11 bases and J by 4 bases, with 23 bases left in between. CDR3 sequence (DNA): TGTGCCTCCGGTAAAGGCGCAGGGAGGTCCTATGGCTACACCTTC. Translated, it gives CASGKGAGRSYGYTF.

V is TRBV6-1 and J is TRBJ2-2; 8 nucleotides match TRBD1. CDR1 is MNHNS, CDR2 SASEGT, per germline. The CDR3 has 18 amino acids. With 1 base clipped from V and 3 bases from J, the junction kept 10 bases outside the gene matches. The CDR3 DNA reads TGTGCCAGCAGTGAAGTCGCAGGGGGCGCAGGCGACACCGGGGAGCTGTTTTTT. Translation gives CASSEVAGGAGDTGELFF.

This chain joins TRBV5-1 and TRBJ2-3, with D unresolved. The CDR3 length is 17 residues. Per germline, CDR1 SGHRS and CDR2 YFSETQ. V was shortened by 1 base and J by 0 bases, with 15 bases between the two germline ends. CDR3 sequence: CASSLIEEPPSTDTQYF. DNA of the CDR3: TGCGCCAGCAGCTTGATTGAGGAGCCACCTAGCACAGATACGCAGTATTTT.

The chain links TRBV3-1 (or the pseudogene TRBV3-2) to TRBJ1-2; D not resolved. Germline-derived CDR1 and CDR2 are LGHDT and YNNKEL (reference sequence). This CDR3 is built from 16 residues. V lost 1 base and J 1 base, leaving 13 bases between the germline ends. The CDR3 reads CASSQGGQFFNYGYTF. In nucleotides, the CDR3 is TGTGCCAGCAGCCAAGGAGGGCAGTTCTTTAACTATGGCTACACCTTC.

The rearrangement uses TRBV20-1 and TRBJ1-1; D remains ambiguous. Germline values: CDR1 DFQATT, CDR2 SNEGSKA (reference sequence). The CDR3 sequence is 10 residues long. Trimming pared 4 bases from V and 10 bases from J, leaving 10 bases between. The CDR3 reads CSATRGGAFF. The DNA of the CDR3 is TGCAGTGCTACGAGAGGCGGAGCTTTCTTT.

This chain joins TRBV11-2 and TRBJ2-3; D is possibly TRBD1 (6 bases). This CDR3 has 14 residues. The germline V gene has CDR1 SGHAT and CDR2 FQNNGV. V was trimmed by 1 base and J by 3 bases, leaving 8 bases between them. The CDR3 here is CASSLGTGTDTQYF. The CDR3 DNA sequence: TGTGCCAGCAGCTTAGGTACAGGGACAGATACGCAGTATTTT. The variable domain in full, completed from reference TRBV11-2 and TRBJ2-3, reads EAGVAQSPRYKIIEKRQSVAFWCNPISGHATLYWYQQILGQGPKLLIQFQNNGVVDDSQLPKDRFSAERLKGVDSTLKIQPAKLEDSAVYLCASSLGTGTDTQYFGPGTRLTVL.